Listed below are T cell receptor beta chains from one sample, sequenced in a study of blood T cell repertoires in COVID-19. Assay used: immunoSEQ multiplex PCR; TCRdb lists only in-frame clones, some missing. Of about 190,000 clones in the sample, about 88% were seen once. The source material was PBMCs or T cells enriched from blood (not recorded which). The receptors originated from a woman under 40 who had recovered from COVID-19. Each CDR3 is given with its conserved first and last residue. The D gene is left open where the match is weak.

>TRBJ2-1|TRBV21-1|.
CASSKYPSGGRIFNEQFF
>TRBJ1-3|TRBV30|.
CAWTGGNTIYF
>TRBJ1-6|TRBV7-2|.
CASSLRGAGSPLHF
>TRBJ2-1|TRBV4-2|.
CASSQEVGGKQFF
>TRBJ1-5|TRBV3-1/TRBV3-2|.
CASSPGARDFKESNQPQHF
>TRBJ2-2|TRBV10-3|TRBD2
CAISDNSGTNTGELFF
>TRBJ1-6|TRBV5-1|TRBD1
CASSQTGIDSPLHF
>TRBJ2-2|TRBV24-1|.
CATSQSDIYTGELFF
>TRBJ1-2|TRBV2|TRBD1
CASSAHSDRGSYGYTF
>TRBJ1-4|TRBV14|.
CASSPLRGGNYEKLFF
>TRBJ2-5|TRBV27|TRBD2
CASSFTPPLAGGKTQYF
>TRBJ2-7|TRBV7-9|.
CASSLEALRVGSF
>TRBJ1-1|TRBV11-2|.
CASSLSGYTEAFF
>TRBJ2-5|TRBV6-5|TRBD2
CASAASSGGQETQYF
>TRBJ2-5|TRBV7-2|TRBD1
CASSPDRATRGTQYF
>TRBJ1-5|TRBV20-1|TRBD1
CSASEGAAYNQPQHF
>TRBJ2-3|TRBV2|.
CASSGGQSRRSKDTQYF
>TRBJ1-6|TRBV28|.
CASSTTRSYNSPLHF
>TRBJ2-3|TRBV19|TRBD2
CASSPSGVWSGRGDTQYF
>TRBJ2-7|TRBV28|TRBD1
CASSLKGAAHEQYF
>TRBJ1-4|TRBV28|TRBD1
CASSRDRERLFF
>TRBJ2-1|TRBV29-1|.
CSVEDRGNEQFF
>TRBJ2-1|TRBV6-4|.
CASSDSSLYNEQFF
>TRBJ2-1|TRBV18|TRBD2
CASSDRLAAGDEQFF
>TRBJ2-3|TRBV7-8|TRBD2
CASSRLASPPSDTQYF
>TRBJ2-3|TRBV19|.
CASSPEAVAGYTQYF
>TRBJ1-4|TRBV4-2|.
CASSQDGPGWDEKLFF
>TRBJ1-6|TRBV9|.
CASSVDRPNSPLHF
>TRBJ2-7|TRBV7-2|.
CASSLGSGPYEQYF
>TRBJ1-4|TRBV24-1|.
CATSDPGSAEKLFF
>TRBJ1-5|TRBV6-1|.
CASSEAGGQFQPQHF
>TRBJ1-1|TRBV6-4|.
CASSNIQDMNTEAFF
>TRBJ1-1|TRBV12-3/TRBV12-4|.
CASSFLPYTEAFF
>TRBJ2-2|TRBV10-2|TRBD1
CASSDRRTGITGELFF
>TRBJ1-2|TRBV28|TRBD1
CASSDSDRGPSGYTF
>TRBJ2-5|TRBV28|TRBD2
CASSPTMGGAQETQYF
>TRBJ2-1|TRBV29-1|TRBD2
CSIGTSGYNEQFF
>TRBJ2-6|TRBV24-1|.
CATSDSLPSGTGANVLTF
>TRBJ2-7|TRBV2|TRBD1
CASRRNRGPNEQYF
>TRBJ2-4|TRBV18|TRBD1
CASSPLLRTGPNIQYF
>TRBJ1-2|TRBV18|.
CASSPKREGVYGYTF
>TRBJ2-2|TRBV3-1/TRBV3-2|TRBD2
CASTGTSVNTGELFF
>TRBJ2-2|TRBV15|TRBD2
CATTSRGGLGTGELFF
>TRBJ2-5|TRBV7-8|TRBD1
CASRATGDPMTQYF
>TRBJ1-4|TRBV28|.
CASSFYQATNEKLFF
>TRBJ2-7|TRBV30|.
CAWSLGQSYEQYF
>TRBJ2-3|TRBV7-2|TRBD2
CASSLAGGPGTQYF
>TRBJ1-1|TRBV28|.
CASSPILEAGNTEAFF
>TRBJ1-1|TRBV28|.
CASSPTRATEAFF
>TRBJ2-5|TRBV11-2|TRBD2
CASSLRGGSETQYF
>TRBJ2-7|TRBV15|.
CATSTLRASYEQYF
>TRBJ2-7|TRBV18|TRBD1
CASSLSTGSYEQYF
>TRBJ1-5|TRBV28|.
CASSFPPGGSNQPQHF
>TRBJ2-1|TRBV30|TRBD2
CAWSAALPGGTASYNEQFF